This TCR beta chain is drawn from a study of blood T cell repertoires in COVID-19. Per the study methods: Reference gene primer amplification gave nucleated cell count estimates. Assay used: immunoSEQ multiplex PCR; TCRdb lists only in-frame clones, some missing. V, J and clone size were drawn from that table, and D and trimming were deduced from the DNA. The sample holds approximately 20,000 clones, around 90% seen once. V shed 6 bases and J 4 bases; nucleotides not matched to a gene: 6. CDR1 LNHDA and CDR2 SQIVND come from the germline V gene (reference sequence). CDR3 length equals 15 residues. The sequence was obtained from a human donor in a cohort sampled during active COVID-19. V and J are TRBV19 and TRBJ2-3; 11 bases align to TRBD2. Sequenced sample: peripheral blood. In nucleotides, the CDR3 is TGTGCCAGTAGCAGATTAGCGGGAGGGTCAGATACGCAGTATTTT. It specifies CASSRLAGGSDTQYF.